The T cell receptor (beta chain) under discussion was sequenced for a study of shared clonotypes between healthy human individuals. Points from the study as a whole: Though the depth was large, rarefaction showed that sorted-subset sequencing was incomplete.

About this clone: Its antigen remains unidentified. The sample holds other DNA sequences that translate to the same CDR3.

The V segment lost 0 bases and the J segment 3 bases; nucleotides outside the gene matches: 3. The CDR3 length is 16 residues. The germline CDR1 and CDR2 sequences are SGHKS and YYEKEE (reference sequence). Clones were sequenced by immunoSEQ multiplex PCR, and TCRdb holds only the in-frame ones, with some missing. This sample yields some 2,000,000 clones, of which 90% to 95% are seen a single time; 0.13% belongs to the top ten. The sample was naive CD4+ T cells sorted from blood. Sample subset: CD45RA+ positively selected. This chain links TRBV5-5 with TRBJ2-7; the match to TRBD2 covers 13 bases. This TCR was sampled from a man aged 18 to 29 in good health. CDR3 nucleotides: TGTGCCAGCAGCTTGGCCGGGACTAGCGGGATCTACGAGCAGTACTTC. As protein: CASSLAGTSGIYEQYF. Drawing the rest from reference TRBV5-5 and TRBJ2-7, the complete variable domain is DAGVTQSPTHLIKTRGQQVTLRCSPISGHKSVSWYQQVLGQGPQFIFQYYEKEERGRGNFPDRFSARQFPNYSSELNVNALLLGDSALYLCASSLAGTSGIYEQYFGPGTRLTVT.